The next 8 T cell receptor beta chains were all read from a single sample in a study of blood T cell repertoires in COVID-19. Clones were read by immunoSEQ multiplex PCR, and TCRdb kept only the in-frame ones, dropping some. The repertoire holds about 110,000 clones, with around 83% as singletons. The sample taken for sequencing was peripheral blood. The receptor set was obtained from a woman aged 80 or older with acute or convalescent COVID-19.

The V and J genes are TRBV29-1 and TRBJ2-7; D uncertain. Germline V gene sequence: CDR1 SQVTM, CDR2 ANQGSEA. V was pared by 1 base and J by 2 bases, with 6 bases between. There are 12 residues in the CDR3. This CDR3 is CSVEAGTYEQYF. CDR3 sequence (DNA): TGCAGCGTTGAAGCAGGAACCTACGAGCAGTACTTC.

This clone was recorded only once. The chain combines TRBV5-1 with TRBJ1-4, with 9 bases that match TRBD1. CDR1 and CDR2 from the germline V gene are SGHRS and YFSETQ. The V segment lost 3 bases and the J segment 3 bases; nucleotides outside the gene matches: 6. This CDR3 comprises 16 residues. The CDR3 loop is CASSSGTGRSNEKLFF. CDR3 coding DNA: TGCGCCAGCAGCTCCGGGACAGGGAGGTCTAATGAAAAACTGTTTTTT.

The chain couples TRBV28 to TRBJ1-5; no clear D. The germline CDR1 and CDR2 sequences are MDHEN and SYDVKM. The CDR3 sequence is 14 residues long. V gave up 6 bases and J gave up 0 bases, with 9 bases separating them. The CDR3 nucleotides read TGTGCCAGCAGGATGACAACTAGCAATCAGCCCCAGCATTTT. It is translated as CASRMTTSNQPQHF.

In DNA form, the CDR3 reads TGTGCCACCCAAGGGGGAGGGGCGCGAAAAACTGAAGCTTTCTTT. Translation: CATQGGGARKTEAFF. The J gene is TRBJ1-1, the V gene TRBV7-8; D is perhaps TRBD1 (6 bases). CDR1 is SGHVS and CDR2 is FQNEAQ in the germline V gene. V was pared by 10 bases and J by 5 bases, with 23 bases between. The CDR3 is made up of 15 amino acids.

This rearrangement joins TRBV19 to TRBJ2-2; D remains ambiguous. From germline, CDR1 is LNHDA and CDR2 SQIVND (reference sequence). Trimming left V 3 bases short and J 5 bases short, with 13 bases between. CDR3 size: 15 residues. The CDR3 nucleotides read TGTGCCAGTAGTATTGGCCAGGTTCAGACCGGGGAGCTGTTTTTT. This codes for CASSIGQVQTGELFF.

Note on this clone: One end of the junction does not line up with germline, which may come from a read error. The J gene is TRBJ2-2, the V gene TRBV4-1, with 10 bases matching TRBD2. The germline CDR1 and CDR2 sequences are MGHRA and YSYEKL. This CDR3 comprises 16 residues. As DNA, the CDR3 is TGCGCCAGCAGCCGCTCGGGACTAGCGAAAACCGGGGAGCTGTTTTTT. Translation gives CASSRSGLAKTGELFF.

The chain links TRBV11-3 to TRBJ2-4; D might be TRBD1 (6 bases). This CDR3 spans 15 amino acids. Trimming stripped 2 bases from V and 6 bases from J, with 14 bases between. Germline assignment: CDR1 SGHNT and CDR2 YENEEA. The CDR3 nucleotides read TGTGCCAGCAGCTTAAAGGCCGGGACACCAAACATTCAGTACTTC. It is translated as CASSLKAGTPNIQYF.

The sample holds a few counts of this clone. The CDR3 protein is CASSLDLASGLTDTQYF. The CDR3 nucleotides read TGTGCCAGCAGCTTAGATCTGGCTAGCGGCCTCACAGATACGCAGTATTTT. This chain connects TRBV11-3 to TRBJ2-3; TRBD2 aligns across 7 bases. After removal of 0 bases from V and 2 bases from J, the junction contained 8 bases not matched to a gene. Germline assignment: CDR1 SGHNT and CDR2 YENEEA. The CDR3 has 17 amino acids.